The entry below gives a single TCR beta chain sequence along with its context. What this receptor recognizes is not known. No base-level quality is on record; no much larger clone is a single base apart. The sample originates from a study of cytomegalovirus exposure and HLA in healthy donors (dated by TCRdb to the late 2010s). In terms of the full investigation: According to an earlier analysis of several hundred of the donors, roughly 180 million T cells yielded over 90 million unique TCR beta sequences and less than 300 Gb of sequence data. Roughly 310 gigabases of sequencing data and tens of millions of unique TCR sequences were included in an early release covering several hundred HLA-typed donors. Of the roughly 400 genotyped donors, approximately 82% fell in the genetic ancestry cluster associated with self-reported Caucasian donors. The study was designed to test whether signatures of past pathogen exposure could be identified by cataloging public T cell receptors. The study used immunosequencing to profile the T cell repertoires of under 700 subjects and linked those repertoires to cytomegalovirus serostatus. Besides the first cohort of roughly 640 subjects, a separate validation cohort made up of roughly 120 different subjects was used. High-throughput TCR immunosequencing, statistical association of individual TCRs with disease status, and machine learning were combined to predict cytomegalovirus infection status. In a later analysis, previously published TCR beta repertoires from more than 500 donors were re-analyzed and high-resolution HLA genotyping was added so that TCR occurrence patterns could be studied. Rather than using new phenotypic data, the later analysis identified candidate immune exposures from TCR beta sequences and from how often those sequences occurred across donors. To decide whether each TCR beta V gene segment behaved as functional or pseudogenic, an earlier analysis of some 600 of the donors relied on high-throughput TCR beta sequencing. Donor age, sex, ethnicity and CMV serostatus were compiled together with the repertoire data. In a later genetic analysis, genome-wide SNP genotypes for about 60% of the 666 donors were used, and that subset was treated as a discovery cohort. All discovery cohort repertoires had been generated using a single sequencing platform. HLA typing included class I and class II loci at four-digit resolution. The number of donors typed differed by locus, with about 629-630 for A, B, C, DRB1 and DQB1, about 500 for DQA1, 606 for DPA1, and some 440 for DPB1. Because of strong linkage in the cohort, roughly five DR-DQ haplotypes were treated as single units for association and clustering. Among roughly 370 genotyped donors of the cohort, an average of approximately 250,000 unique TCR beta nucleotide sequences were sequenced per donor, roughly 20% of them non-productive.

The cysteine opens and the phenylalanine closes a CDR3 of 14 amino acids. The read is trimmed to its CDR3 DNA, 42 bases read in frame from base 1. The junction shows trimming of 5 bases on V and 6 bases on J, and the gene matches do not reach 9 bases of it. According to the germline V gene, CDR1 reads SGHTA and CDR2 reads FQGNSA. Paper-wide results and their limitations: The study gave a list of about 150 TCR beta chains associated with cytomegalovirus. A cluster of highly shared sequence variants was judged likely to be a technical artifact of the sequencing pipeline. In a later genetic analysis, fewer N-insertions in productive TCRs were reported among donors in an Asian-associated ancestry cluster than the roughly 710-donor mean. Specific HLA alleles were associated with some 15,000 TCR beta sequences at a false discovery rate of 0.05 in a later analysis. Because counts were too low, around 18 rarely observed V segments, including chromosome 9 orphons, were left out of the earlier analysis of 500 to 650 of the donors. Correlated functional status among segregating V segments might be attributable to linkage disequilibrium, but an unknown experimental factor could not be ruled out. Because HLA typing was unavailable for some donors at each locus, only the typed subset was used in association tests. The presence/absence analyses assumed that sequencing depth was roughly uniform across donors, and that assumption may not be true. The 87-base-pair reads could not distinguish some IMGT-functional V segments, including TRBV6-2 and TRBV6-3, so those segments were excluded. According to the authors, the approach could potentially be generalized to other disease states and immunological phenotypes. In this cohort, only TCR beta chains were sequenced, and detectable features were limited by the absence of alpha or paired-chain data. A few of the identified cytomegalovirus-associated TCR beta chains were confirmed in vitro to be specific for cytomegalovirus antigens. The classifier was reported to diagnose cytomegalovirus status with high specificity and sensitivity in both the original cohort and the validation cohort. An association between a missense DCLRE1C variant and V-gene and J-gene trimming of TCR beta chains was found in a later genetic analysis and replicated in an independent cohort. According to a later analysis, parvovirus B19, influenza, CMV and Epstein-Barr virus appeared linked to several top co-occurrence clusters. Compared with equally common non-associated chains, HLA-associated TCR beta chains in a later analysis were more clonally expanded and had lower generation probabilities. Broadly in line with IMGT annotations, most TCR beta V segments showed up in productive rearrangements about 87% or about 30% of the time in an earlier analysis of around 550 of the donors. Assigning TCR associations to individual alleles was difficult when HLA alleles, especially DR and DQ, strongly co-occurred. A further reported finding was that TCR beta sequences accurately predicted the HLA-A and HLA-B alleles for most subjects in the first cohort. A later analysis found that most CMV-associated TCR beta chains appeared HLA-restricted, with HLA associations seemingly driven largely by CMV exposure. In a later analysis, the rate of TCR association differed among HLA loci, with DRB1 alleles having the most associated TCRs and HLA-C alleles having the fewest. While some public TCRs were present in many individuals, most TCR sequences turned up only very rarely across donors. The only immune exposure information available for the cohort was CMV serostatus.

The cohort comprised 670 or so healthy bone marrow donors. At the time of sampling, every cohort member was nominally healthy, though immune exposures that went unrecorded were likely present. The donor tested CMV seronegative, placing the donor among the roughly 350 seronegative members of the cohort. A peripheral blood sample was collected from each donor, and TCR beta sequencing was performed on peripheral blood mononuclear cells. The Qiagen DNeasy Blood Extraction Kit was used to extract genomic DNA from the blood cell samples. The library was prepared using the immunoSEQ multiplex PCR assay. The multiplex PCR relied on a mix of 60 forward primers for TCR Vbeta segments and 13 reverse primers for TCR Jbeta segments. A multiplex PCR assay on genomic DNA amplified the CDR3 region of rearranged TCR beta genes. Amplified TCR beta libraries were sequenced as 87-base-pair reads on the Illumina HiSeq System. In the source study's methods: A later analysis tallied tens of millions of unique TCR beta chains across the 650 to 750 repertoires, and around 12 million of those chains were shared by two or more donors. Raw reads were error-corrected and collapsed into unique sequences by a nearest-neighbor algorithm in which closely related sequences were merged to remove PCR and sequencing errors. CDR3 sequences were aligned to IMGT reference sequences to assign V, D and J gene segments. For a sequence to be retained, at least a six-nucleotide match to both a V gene segment and a J gene segment was required. A rearrangement counted as productive if the CDR3 had no stop codons and remained in frame with V and J, and every other rearrangement counted as non-productive. Following IMGT convention, CDR3 was defined as the stretch from the second conserved V-encoded cysteine to the conserved J-encoded phenylalanine. Sequences without an unambiguous match to a single V gene segment were excluded from the earlier analysis of several hundred of the donors. An earlier analysis of several hundred of the donors called V segments functional above 56.7% productive rearrangements and segregating when the between-donor standard deviation exceeded 5%. A statistical classification framework was built for diagnosing cytomegalovirus status from the catalog of TCR beta chain sequences. In a later analysis, V and J genes were assigned by comparing TCR nucleotide sequences against IMGT/GENE-DB human TR gene sequences. A later analysis assigned CDR3 sequences and most-parsimonious VDJ recombination scenarios with the TCRdist pipeline. In a later analysis, each TCR beta chain was defined by its CDR3 amino acid sequence together with its V-gene family, and reads without a unique V-gene family were excluded. A later analysis removed several hundred highly shared, low-generation-probability nucleotide sequences to deal with suspected cross-contamination and a sequencing artifact. A later analysis calculated a clonal expansion index for each public chain from normalized within-repertoire ranks of inferred template counts. In a later analysis, generation probabilities were computed with a VDJ recombination model fitted to out-of-frame rearrangements, and the resulting probabilities were checked against IGoR. Hypergeometric tests were used in a later analysis to score TCR-TCR, TCR-HLA and TCR-CMV co-occurrence, with a repertoire-size bias correction applied to the TCR pairs. In a later analysis, false discovery rates were estimated by permuting HLA or CMV assignments 20 times. In a later analysis, co-occurring TCRs were grouped with DBSCAN, and TCRdist sequence similarity was added when clustering was performed within HLA-allele-positive subsets. Repertoires with fewer than 30,000 or more than 120,000 public chains, plus five repertoires with anomalous nucleotide sharing, were excluded from co-occurrence clustering. This is the immuneACCESS table as TCRdb keeps it, with only in-frame sequences that have V and J called. A part of the clones is gone; compared with another copy, unresolved V genes explain less than half, and the rest is unexplained. The V and J calls and the clone size are those of that table, but D and trimming were determined from the DNA. The sample table contains 65,000 to 85,000 clones; only one count was recorded for 80% to 90% of them. Roughly 2% of the sample lies in the top ten.

Rearrangement joined TRBV7-2 to TRBJ1-1; 7 bases in between match TRBD1. The sequenced sample was PBMCs. The sequence was collected from a woman in her twenties or thirties in good health and CMV-seronegative. The DNA sequence reads TGTGCCAGCAGCCCAAGACAGGGCGGCCCTGAAGCTTTCTTT. It is translated as CASSPRQGGPEAFF.